This entry features one TCR beta chain sequence. Its antigen remains unidentified. No much larger clonotype is one base removed from it; base qualities were not supplied. This sample was included in a study of shared clonotypes between healthy human individuals (dated by TCRdb to 2018 to 2021). The study in broad terms: The cohort included three men and a couple of women between 18 and 49 years of age. For each donor, CD4 naive and CD4 memory were each given three plates, CD8 naive was given two plates, and CD8 memory was given one plate. To estimate repertoire size and how much clonotypes are shared between individuals, the study performed deep sequencing of blood TCR repertoires from five healthy adults. Different laboratories and diverse techniques were used to prepare libraries and sequence TCR repertoires, to increase sequencing depth and limit assay-specific biases. Each donor's leukapheresis produced roughly between roughly 0.85 and 9 billion PBMCs. Points the paper makes about the study in general: The genetic and exposure-history diversity represented was limited by the small number of donors. Incomplete sequencing was indicated by rarefaction of sorted-subset datasets, despite the large sequencing depth. Naive subsets generally had larger estimated clonotype richness than memory subsets. Sharing across a handful of donors was observed for approximately 5% of naive CD4, less than 4% of naive CD8, roughly 2.4% of memory CD4, and around 0.42% of memory CD8 clonotypes. Sampling was restricted to blood, and TCR repertoires in tissue are likely to differ from TCR repertoires in blood. Based on pairwise subsampling, the degree of clonotype sharing among donors was expected to be affected by sequencing depth. Compared with non-shared clonotypes, clonotypes shared by all four sorted-subset donors had higher generation probabilities.

Using the deep immunoSEQ assay, multiplex PCR amplified TCR CDR3 regions from genomic DNA. Genomic DNA extracted from each cell subset was distributed evenly over all wells of several immunoSEQ 96-well plates, and each plate served as one replicate. For sorted subsets, 200 ng of genomic DNA, equivalent to 25,000 to 30,000 T cell genomes, went into each replicate PCR. The purified libraries were quantified using a Qubit 3.0 fluorometer, sized with a Bioanalyzer 2100, and then quantified again using the KAPA Library Quantification kit. Every immunoSEQ 96-well plate was sequenced on a dedicated single-read 150-cycle Illumina NextSeq 550 flow cell. Processing in the source paper ran as follows. Because only junctional sequences without quality scores were contained in the immunoSEQ output, filtering matching that applied to full-length reads could not be performed. To assign V/J genes and CDR3, sequences were annotated against IMGT germline references using PyIR, a Python wrapper for IgBLAST v1.9. Any read was removed if the V/J assignment was weak (E-value above 1e-6), the CDR3 was missing, or the read contained stop codons, out-of-frame junctions, or ambiguous translated residues. V3J clonotypes were defined by identical inferred V gene, J gene, and CDR3 amino acid sequence. Percentage overlap between repertoires was calculated by dividing the number of shared unique clonotypes by the size of the smaller repertoire. Three approaches were used to assess repertoire richness: RTK rarefaction, the Chao1 estimator, and Recon v2.1 estimates of unobserved clonotypes. For all TCRbeta clonotypes obtained by the gDNA method from a few donors, generation probabilities were computed with OLGA. What TCRdb holds here is the immuneACCESS table cut down to in-frame rearrangements. Part of the clones is not present; checked against another copy, under half of the missing clones reflect an unresolved V gene, and the others are unexplained. That table gives V, J and clone size, and the DNA gave D and trimming. In this sample the table shows 2 million to 2.5 million clones, 95% of which occur a single time. Under 0.15% of the sample goes to the ten largest clones.

The donors were healthy, HIV-negative adults with no recently reported acute infections or vaccinations. Only Caucasian adults living in Nashville, Tennessee, USA were represented among the donors. CD4+ T cells were enriched by magnetic negative selection; naive cells were then positively selected on CD45RA, and the negative fraction formed the memory subset. Blood was obtained by leukapheresis, after which PBMCs were separated by Ficoll-Histopaque density gradient centrifugation and cryopreserved in liquid nitrogen vapor phase. Analytical flow cytometry was used to check the purity and quantity of every magnetically sorted T cell population. From each sorted fraction, genomic DNA was isolated and quantified by UV absorbance on a Nanodrop 2000c. This TCR derives from a man aged 18 to 30 in good health. The sample was naive CD4+ T cells sorted from blood. The cell subset or site label, read with the paper, signifies: CD45RA+ positively selected.

The CDR3 region has the sequence CASSVGMWVHF. The sequenced DNA is TGTGCCAGCAGTGTGGGCATGTGGGTCCACTTT. This sequence uses TRBV6-1 and TRBJ1-6; too little of a D gene remains to name it. Trimming takes 4 bases from V and 17 bases from J, and the germline ends sit 12 bases apart. CDR1 MNHNS and CDR2 SASEGT are derived from the germline V gene. The CDR3 holds 11 amino acids from the cysteine to the phenylalanine. Solely the CDR3 DNA is kept, with 33 bases framed from the first base.